This is a list of T cell receptor beta chains from one sample in a study of cytomegalovirus exposure and HLA in healthy donors. Method: immunoSEQ multiplex PCR; TCRdb's copy keeps in-frame clones and lacks some. The repertoire holds about 160,000 clones, with over 70% as singletons. Sequencing was done on a sample of PBMCs. Every receptor here comes from a man younger than 35 in good health and CMV-seropositive. The CDR3 runs from the conserved cysteine through the conserved F or W. Each record gives: CDR3 protein, CDR3 DNA, clone size, D gene, J gene, V gene. The D gene is left open where the match is weak. Part of the rows lack a size; the others show once, few, many or a class for expanded clones.

CDR3aa: CASSPGGQANQPQHF
CDR3nt: TGTGCCAGCTCACCAGGAGGACAGGCCAATCAGCCCCAGCATTTT
abundance: -
d_gene: TRBD1
j_gene: TRBJ1-5
v_gene: TRBV18

CDR3aa: CASSFRDSYNEQFF
CDR3nt: TGCGCCAGCAGCTTCCGGGACAGCTACAATGAGCAGTTCTTC
abundance: -
d_gene: TRBD1
j_gene: TRBJ2-1
v_gene: TRBV5-1

CDR3aa: CASIYGGRSISEAFF
CDR3nt: TGTGCCAGTATTTACGGAGGACGTTCAATTTCTGAAGCTTTCTTT
abundance: -
d_gene: -
j_gene: TRBJ1-1
v_gene: TRBV19

CDR3aa: CAISESGGLGETQYF
CDR3nt: TGTGCCATCAGTGAATCGGGCGGGCTCGGAGAGACCCAGTACTTC
abundance: -
d_gene: -
j_gene: TRBJ2-5
v_gene: TRBV10-3

CDR3aa: CSVEQASYNEQFF
CDR3nt: TGCAGCGTTGAACAGGCCTCCTACAATGAGCAGTTCTTC
abundance: -
d_gene: -
j_gene: TRBJ2-1
v_gene: TRBV29-1

CDR3aa: CATRDRDSGQPQHF
CDR3nt: TGTGCCACCCGGGACAGGGATTCCGGTCAGCCCCAGCATTTT
abundance: -
d_gene: TRBD1
j_gene: TRBJ1-5
v_gene: TRBV10-3

CDR3aa: CASSELGQLNEKLFF
CDR3nt: TGTGCCAGCAGTGAATTGGGACAGCTTAATGAAAAACTGTTTTTT
abundance: once
d_gene: TRBD1
j_gene: TRBJ1-4
v_gene: TRBV2

CDR3aa: CASSSGGGYEQYF
CDR3nt: TGTGCCAGTAGTTCGGGGGGCGGCTACGAGCAGTACTTC
abundance: -
d_gene: -
j_gene: TRBJ2-7
v_gene: TRBV19

CDR3aa: CSVRQGGNTEAFF
CDR3nt: TGCAGCGTTAGACAGGGAGGAAACACTGAAGCTTTCTTT
abundance: -
d_gene: TRBD1
j_gene: TRBJ1-1
v_gene: TRBV29-1

CDR3aa: CASIDKTNTEAFF
CDR3nt: TGTGCCAGTATTGACAAAACGAACACTGAAGCTTTCTTT
abundance: few
d_gene: -
j_gene: TRBJ1-1
v_gene: TRBV19

CDR3aa: CASRFRASGSRGEQFF
CDR3nt: TGTGCCAGCAGGTTCCGCGCTAGCGGGAGTAGGGGTGAGCAGTTCTTC
abundance: -
d_gene: TRBD2
j_gene: TRBJ2-1
v_gene: TRBV7-2

CDR3aa: CASSGTANTEAFF
CDR3nt: TGTGCCAGTAGCGGGACAGCCAACACTGAAGCTTTCTTT
abundance: -
d_gene: TRBD1
j_gene: TRBJ1-1
v_gene: TRBV19

CDR3aa: CASSTLRRQGQGNEQYF
CDR3nt: TGTGCCAGCAGTACACTAAGACGACAGGGGCAGGGGAACGAGCAGTACTTC
abundance: -
d_gene: TRBD1
j_gene: TRBJ2-7
v_gene: TRBV27

CDR3aa: CASSIGQGNTEAFF
CDR3nt: TGCGCCAGCAGCATCGGACAGGGCAACACTGAAGCTTTCTTT
abundance: -
d_gene: TRBD1
j_gene: TRBJ1-1
v_gene: TRBV5-1

CDR3aa: CASSIGSGGANEQFF
CDR3nt: TGTGCCAGTAGTATTGGTAGCGGGGGGGCCAATGAGCAGTTCTTC
abundance: -
d_gene: TRBD2
j_gene: TRBJ2-1
v_gene: TRBV19